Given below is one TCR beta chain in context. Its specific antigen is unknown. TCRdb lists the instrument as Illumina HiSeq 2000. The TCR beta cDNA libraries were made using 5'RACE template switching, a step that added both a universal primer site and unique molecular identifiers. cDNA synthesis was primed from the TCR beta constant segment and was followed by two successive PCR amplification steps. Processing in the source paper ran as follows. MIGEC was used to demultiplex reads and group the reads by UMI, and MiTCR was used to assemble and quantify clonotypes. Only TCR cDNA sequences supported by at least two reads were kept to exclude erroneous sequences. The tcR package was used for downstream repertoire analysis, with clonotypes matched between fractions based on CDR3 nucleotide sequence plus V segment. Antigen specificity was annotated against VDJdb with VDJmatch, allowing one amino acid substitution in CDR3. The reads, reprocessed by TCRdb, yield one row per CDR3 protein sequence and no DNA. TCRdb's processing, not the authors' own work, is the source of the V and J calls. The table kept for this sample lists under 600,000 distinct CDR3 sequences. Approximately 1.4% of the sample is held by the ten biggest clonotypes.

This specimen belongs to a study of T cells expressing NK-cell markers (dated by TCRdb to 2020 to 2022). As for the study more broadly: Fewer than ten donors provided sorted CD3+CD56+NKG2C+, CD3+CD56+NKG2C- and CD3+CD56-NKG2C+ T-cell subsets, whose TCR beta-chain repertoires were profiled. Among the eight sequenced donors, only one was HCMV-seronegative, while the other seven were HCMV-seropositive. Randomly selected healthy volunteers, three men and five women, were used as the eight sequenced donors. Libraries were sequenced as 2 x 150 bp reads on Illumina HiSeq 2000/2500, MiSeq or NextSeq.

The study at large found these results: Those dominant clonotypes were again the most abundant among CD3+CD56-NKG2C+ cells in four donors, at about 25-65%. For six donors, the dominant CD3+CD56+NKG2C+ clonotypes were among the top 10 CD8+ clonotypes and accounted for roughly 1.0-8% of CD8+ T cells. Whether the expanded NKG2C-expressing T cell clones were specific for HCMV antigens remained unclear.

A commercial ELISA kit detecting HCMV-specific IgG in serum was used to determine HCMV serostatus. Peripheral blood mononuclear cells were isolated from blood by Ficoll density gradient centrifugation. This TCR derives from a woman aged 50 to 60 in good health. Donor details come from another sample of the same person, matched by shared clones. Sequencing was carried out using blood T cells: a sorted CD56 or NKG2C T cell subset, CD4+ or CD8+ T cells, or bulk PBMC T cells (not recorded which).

CDR3 sequence: CASSSRAGGPHTGELFF. Recombination connected TRBV5-1 to TRBJ2-2; TCRdb's D call, TRBD2, is unchecked because there is no DNA. The CDR3 measures 17 amino acids from cysteine to phenylalanine. DNA was not recorded. From a lookup of the germline V gene, CDR1 and CDR2 are SGHRS and YFSETQ.